This T cell receptor beta chain was identified during a study of T cell repertoires in aging, cancer and after chemotherapy. Study overall: Glioblastoma patients receiving temozolomide-based therapy gave paired samples before and after chemotherapy.

CDR1 and CDR2 from the germline V gene are LNHDA and SQIVND (reference sequence). This CDR3 is 16 amino acids long. V lost 6 bases and J lost 3; bases outside the gene matches: 6. Study results and limitations: Loss of evenness, beyond lost richness, contributed to age-related TCR diversity decline in cancer patients.

Peripheral blood genomic DNA, not sorted cells or RNA, was the template. A note on this clonotype: Its matching antigen is unknown.

A mixed TRB-A/B primer pool amplified rearranged TRB by multiplex touch-down PCR. TCRdb fed the multiplex PCR reads into MiXCR, producing one record per CDR3 protein. In the table there are 1,000 to 1,500 distinct CDR3 sequences, less than 30% of which are singletons. The genes are TRBV19 and TRBJ2-2, with TRBD2 identical over 11 bases. This clonotype originated in a human donor with a solid tumor. What was sequenced was blood. CDR3 coding DNA: TGTGCCAGTAGGACTAGCGGGACAGGGTACACCGGGGAGCTGTTTTTT. Protein: CASRTSGTGYTGELFF.